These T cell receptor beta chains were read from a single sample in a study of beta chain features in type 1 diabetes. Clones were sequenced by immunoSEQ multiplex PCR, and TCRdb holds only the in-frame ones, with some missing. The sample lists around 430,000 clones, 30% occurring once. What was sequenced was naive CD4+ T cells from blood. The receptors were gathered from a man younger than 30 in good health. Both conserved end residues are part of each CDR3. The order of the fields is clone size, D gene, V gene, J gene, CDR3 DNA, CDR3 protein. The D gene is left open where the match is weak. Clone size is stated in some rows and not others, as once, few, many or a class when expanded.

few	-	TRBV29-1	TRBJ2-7	TGCAGCGTTGAAGGGTCAGTCGATAAGCAGTACTTC	CSVEGSVDKQYF
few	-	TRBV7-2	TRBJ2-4	TGTGCCAGCAGCTTAAGGTTTCGGGGGAATGCCAAAAACATTCAGTACTTC	CASSLRFRGNAKNIQYF
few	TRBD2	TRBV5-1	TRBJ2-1	TGCGCCAGCAGCTTGGTCACTAGCGATAACAATGAGCAGTTCTTC	CASSLVTSDNNEQFF
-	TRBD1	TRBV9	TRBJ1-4	TGTGCCAGCAGCGTTGCAGGGGGCTGGCACGAAAAACTGTTTTTT	CASSVAGGWHEKLFF
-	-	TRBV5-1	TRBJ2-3	TGCGCCAGCAGCGCGAACGGACAGACTTCTAGCACAGATACGCAGTATTTT	CASSANGQTSSTDTQYF
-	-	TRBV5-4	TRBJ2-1	TGTGCCAGCAGCTTGGTAGCGTACAATGAGCAGTTCTTC	CASSLVAYNEQFF
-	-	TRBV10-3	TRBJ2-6	TGTGCCATCAGTGAGTTAGGCTTCGGCCTGACTTTC	CAISELGFGLTF
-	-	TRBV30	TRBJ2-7	TGTGCCTGGAGTGTATTTGACGAGCAGTACTTC	CAWSVFDEQYF
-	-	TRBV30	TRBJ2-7	TGTGCCGGCCTCCGGGACACCTCCTACGAGCAGTACTTC	CAGLRDTSYEQYF
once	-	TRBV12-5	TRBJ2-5	TGTGCTTCGGGACATCAAGAGACCCAGTACTTC	CASGHQETQYF
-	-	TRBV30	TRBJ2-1	TGTGCCTGGATGGCCGGGTCCCACAATGAGCAGTTCTTC	CAWMAGSHNEQFF
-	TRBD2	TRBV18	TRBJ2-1	TGTGCCAGCTCACTTCTAGCGGGAGGAGACAATGAGCAGTTCTTC	CASSLLAGGDNEQFF
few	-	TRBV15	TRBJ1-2	TGTGCCACCAGCTCAGCGGGGGGCCTCGGCTATGGCTACACCTTC	CATSSAGGLGYGYTF
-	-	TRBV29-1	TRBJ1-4	TGCAGCGTTGAATCGAATGAAAAACTGTTTTTT	CSVESNEKLFF
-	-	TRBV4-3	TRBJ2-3	TGCGCCAGCAGTGAAGCTACGGGCACAGATACGCAGTATTTT	CASSEATGTDTQYF
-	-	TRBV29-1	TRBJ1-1	TGCAGCGCTAATCGGGGGAACACTGAAGCTTTCTTT	CSANRGNTEAFF
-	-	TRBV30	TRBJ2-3	TGTGCCTGGAGCGTCGCGGGATCAGATACGCAGTATTTT	CAWSVAGSDTQYF
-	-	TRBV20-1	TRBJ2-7	TGCAGTGCTAGAGCGCTGCCCGAGCAGTACTTC	CSARALPEQYF
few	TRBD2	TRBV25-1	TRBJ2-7	TGTGCCAGCAGTGTGGGGAAGCGGGACCCGGGCGAGCAGTACTTC	CASSVGKRDPGEQYF
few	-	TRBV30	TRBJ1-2	TGTGCCTGGAGTTCCACCGGACGGATCGGAGGCTACACCTTC	CAWSSTGRIGGYTF
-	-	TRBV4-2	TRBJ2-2	TGTGCCAGCAGGGGAGCCACCCGGGAGATAGTCCGGGAGCTGTTTTTT	CASRGATREIVRELFF
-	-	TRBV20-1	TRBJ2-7	TGCAGTGTGAGTCTCTACGAGCAGTACTTC	CSVSLYEQYF
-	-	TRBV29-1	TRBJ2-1	TGCAGCGTTGAGCGGGACACCAGAATAGGGCAGTTCTTC	CSVERDTRIGQFF
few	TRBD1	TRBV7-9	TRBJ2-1	TGTGCCAGCCGTCGGACAGGGAGCTCCTACAATGAGCAGTTCTTC	CASRRTGSSYNEQFF
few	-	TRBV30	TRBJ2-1	TGTGCCTGGAGTCGGACCAACCACCTCAGGAATGAGCAGTTCTTC	CAWSRTNHLRNEQFF
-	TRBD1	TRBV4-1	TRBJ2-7	TGCGCCAGCAGCTCCCCAGGACAGGGAGCCTACGAGCAGTACTTC	CASSSPGQGAYEQYF
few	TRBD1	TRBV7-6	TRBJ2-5	TGTGCCAGCAGCCCGGGGACAGGAGAGACCCAGTACTTC	CASSPGTGETQYF
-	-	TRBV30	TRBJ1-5	TGTGCCTGGAACAGGGACAATCAGCCCCAGCATTTT	CAWNRDNQPQHF
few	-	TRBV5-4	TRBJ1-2	TGTGCCAGCAGCTCGGACGGCTACTATGGCTACACCTTC	CASSSDGYYGYTF
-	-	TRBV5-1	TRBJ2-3	TGCGCCAGCAGCTTGGCTACCAGCCCAGATACGCAGTATTTT	CASSLATSPDTQYF
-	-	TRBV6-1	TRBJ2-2	TGTGCCACTCCGGACAGGAACACCGGGGAGCTGTTTTTT	CATPDRNTGELFF
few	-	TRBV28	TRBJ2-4	TGTGCCAGCAGTTTATTCGGGCAGGCCGTAGCCAAAAACATTCAGTACTTC	CASSLFGQAVAKNIQYF
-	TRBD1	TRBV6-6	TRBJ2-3	TGTGCCAGCAGTTCTCCTTCGACAGGGTCCCTCGATACGCAGTATTTT	CASSSPSTGSLDTQYF
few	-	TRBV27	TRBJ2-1	TGTGCCAGCAGTCCGAGGGGAGTTCGCTACAATGAGCAGTTCTTC	CASSPRGVRYNEQFF
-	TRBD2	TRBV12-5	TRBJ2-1	TGTGCTAGTGGTTTGGTACAGAGTAGCGGGTCCTACAATGAGCAGTTCTTC	CASGLVQSSGSYNEQFF
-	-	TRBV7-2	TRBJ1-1	TGTGCCAGCAGCTCGGACATGCCCGGAGCTTTCTTT	CASSSDMPGAFF
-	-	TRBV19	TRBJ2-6	TGTGCCAGTAGTGCCAGACGGTTGGACTCTGGGGCCAACGTCCTGACTTTC	CASSARRLDSGANVLTF
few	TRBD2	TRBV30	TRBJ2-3	TGTGCCTGGAGCGACGGGCTAGCGGGGAACACAGATACGCAGTATTTT	CAWSDGLAGNTDTQYF
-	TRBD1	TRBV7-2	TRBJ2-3	TGTGCCAGCAGCTTATTACTCCCGTACAGGGGAGCAGATACGCAGTATTTT	CASSLLLPYRGADTQYF
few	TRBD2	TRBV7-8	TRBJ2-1	TGTGCCAGCAGCGGGACTACATCGGGGGAGCAGTTCTTC	CASSGTTSGEQFF
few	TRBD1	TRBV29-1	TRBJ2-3	TGCAGCGTTGAAGAGACAGGGGGTACGCAGTATTTT	CSVEETGGTQYF
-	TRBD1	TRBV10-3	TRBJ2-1	TGTGCCATCGGACAGGGAGGAAATGAGCAGTTCTTC	CAIGQGGNEQFF
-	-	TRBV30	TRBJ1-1	TGTGCCTGGAGTGGGACAGCGAACACTGAAGCTTTCTTT	CAWSGTANTEAFF
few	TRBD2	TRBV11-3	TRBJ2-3	TGTGCCAGCTCGCCGCGGGGAGGGACAGATACGCAGTATTTT	CASSPRGGTDTQYF
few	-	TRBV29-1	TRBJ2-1	TGCAGCGTTGAGCTAACAGCGTACAATGAGCAGTTCTTC	CSVELTAYNEQFF
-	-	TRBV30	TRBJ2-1	TGTGCCTGGAGCGCTCCTAGGACTCCCGGGTACAATGAGCAGTTCTTC	CAWSAPRTPGYNEQFF
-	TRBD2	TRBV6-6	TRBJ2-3	TGTGCCAGCGGCCTAGCGGGAGGAACAGATACGCAGTATTTT	CASGLAGGTDTQYF
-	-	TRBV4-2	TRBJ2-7	TGTGCCAGCAGCCAAGATCTGGACCCAGGCTTCGAAAGCTCCTACGAGCAGTACTTC	CASSQDLDPGFESSYEQYF
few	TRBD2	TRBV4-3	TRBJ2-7	TGCGCCAGCAGCCGAGAACTAGCGGCGATGAGCTCCTACGAGCAGTACTTC	CASSRELAAMSSYEQYF
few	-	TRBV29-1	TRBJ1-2	TGCAGCTCAAGACAGATCGGAGACTATGGCTACACCTTC	CSSRQIGDYGYTF